This entry features one T cell receptor beta chain sequence. The antigen remains unidentified. The data belong to a study of identical twins. General study findings and limits: Sharing of beta out-of-frame sequences by twins showed a weaker excess. For out-of-frame alpha sequences shared by twins, low generation probability was in excess.

Unique molecular identifiers were present on cDNA, and template switching added a universal primer site. TCRdb recomputed calls from the 5' RACE reads with MiXCR, one row per CDR3 protein. This table holds roughly 240,000 distinct CDR3 sequences, approximately 7% found once. The CDR3 is 12 residues long. Deletions cut 5 bases from V and 2 bases from J, with 8 bases between. Germline CDR1 and CDR2: DFQATT and SNEGSKA (reference sequence). The same data also went into a second study, on yellow fever vaccine responses in identical twins.

Sequencing used memory (CD45RO+) T cells sorted from blood. This sequence joins TRBV20-1 and TRBJ2-3; a weak D match, TRBD2 (6 bases). This receptor was taken from a woman aged 18-35 years in good health. CDR3 DNA: TGCAGTGCTGGAGGGACCACAGATACGCAGTATTTT. Translation gives CSAGGTTDTQYF.